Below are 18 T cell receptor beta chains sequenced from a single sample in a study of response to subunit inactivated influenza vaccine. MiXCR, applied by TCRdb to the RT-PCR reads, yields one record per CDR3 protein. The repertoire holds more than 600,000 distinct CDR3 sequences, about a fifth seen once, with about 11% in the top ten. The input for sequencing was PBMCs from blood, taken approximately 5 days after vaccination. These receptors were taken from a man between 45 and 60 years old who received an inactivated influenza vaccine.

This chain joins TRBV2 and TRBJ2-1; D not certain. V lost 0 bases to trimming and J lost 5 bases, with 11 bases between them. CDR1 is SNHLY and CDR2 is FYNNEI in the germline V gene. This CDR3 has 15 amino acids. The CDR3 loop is CASSEAPFGHNEQFF. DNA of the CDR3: TGTGCCAGCAGTGAAGCGCCTTTCGGTCACAATGAGCAGTTCTTC.

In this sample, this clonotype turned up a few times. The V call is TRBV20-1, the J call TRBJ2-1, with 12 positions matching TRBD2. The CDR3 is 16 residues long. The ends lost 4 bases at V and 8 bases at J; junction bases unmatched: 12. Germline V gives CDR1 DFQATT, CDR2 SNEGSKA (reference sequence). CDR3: CSAIPILAGGRDEQFF. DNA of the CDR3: TGCAGTGCTATTCCGATTCTAGCGGGAGGGCGGGATGAGCAGTTCTTC.

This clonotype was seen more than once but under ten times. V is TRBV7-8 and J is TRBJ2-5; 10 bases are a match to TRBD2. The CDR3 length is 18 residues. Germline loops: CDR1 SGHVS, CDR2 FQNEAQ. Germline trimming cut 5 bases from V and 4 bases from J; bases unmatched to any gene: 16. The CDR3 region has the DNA TGTGCCAGCAGCAGGGGCCTAGTAGCGGGAGGACCAGGAGAGACCCAGTACTTC. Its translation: CASSRGLVAGGPGETQYF.

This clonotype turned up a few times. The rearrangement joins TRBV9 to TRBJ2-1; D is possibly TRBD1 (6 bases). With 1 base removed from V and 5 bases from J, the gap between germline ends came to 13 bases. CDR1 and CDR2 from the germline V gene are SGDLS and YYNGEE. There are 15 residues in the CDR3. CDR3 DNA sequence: TGTGCCAGCAGCGTATCAGGACAGACCCACAATGAGCAGTTCTTC. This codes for CASSVSGQTHNEQFF.

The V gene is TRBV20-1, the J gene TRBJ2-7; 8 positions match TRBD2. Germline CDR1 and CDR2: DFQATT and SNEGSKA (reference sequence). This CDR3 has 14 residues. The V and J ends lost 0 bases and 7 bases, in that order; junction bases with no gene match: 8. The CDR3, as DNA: TGCAGTGCTAGAGATATCGGGGGGGCCCGGGAGCAGTACTTC. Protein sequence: CSARDIGGAREQYF.

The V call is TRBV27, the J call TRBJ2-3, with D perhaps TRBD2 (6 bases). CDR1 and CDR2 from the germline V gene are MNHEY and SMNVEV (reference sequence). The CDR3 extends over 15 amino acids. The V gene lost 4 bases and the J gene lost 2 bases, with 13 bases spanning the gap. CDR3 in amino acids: CASSSHGTYTDTQYF. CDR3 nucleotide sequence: TGTGCCAGCAGTTCCCATGGGACTTACACAGATACGCAGTATTTT.

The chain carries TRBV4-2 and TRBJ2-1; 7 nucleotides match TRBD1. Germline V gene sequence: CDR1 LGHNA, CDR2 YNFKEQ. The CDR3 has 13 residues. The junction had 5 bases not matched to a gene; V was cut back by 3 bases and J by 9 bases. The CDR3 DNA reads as TGTGCCAGCAGCCACTCAGGGGGTGGTGAGCAGTTCTTC. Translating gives CASSHSGGGEQFF.

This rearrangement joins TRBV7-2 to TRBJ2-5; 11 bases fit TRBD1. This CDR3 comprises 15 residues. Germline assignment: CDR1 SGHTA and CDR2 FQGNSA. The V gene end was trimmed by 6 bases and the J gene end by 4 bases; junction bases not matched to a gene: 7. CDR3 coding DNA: TGTGCCAGCAGAGTAGGGACAGGGGGGCGAGAGACCCAGTACTTC. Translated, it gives CASRVGTGGRETQYF.

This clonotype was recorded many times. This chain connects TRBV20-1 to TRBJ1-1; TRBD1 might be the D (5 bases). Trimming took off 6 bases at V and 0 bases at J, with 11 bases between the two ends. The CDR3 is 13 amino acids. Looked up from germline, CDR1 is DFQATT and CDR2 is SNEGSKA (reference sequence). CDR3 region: CSARDPMNTEAFF. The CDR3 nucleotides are TGCAGTGCCAGGGACCCCATGAACACTGAAGCTTTCTTT.

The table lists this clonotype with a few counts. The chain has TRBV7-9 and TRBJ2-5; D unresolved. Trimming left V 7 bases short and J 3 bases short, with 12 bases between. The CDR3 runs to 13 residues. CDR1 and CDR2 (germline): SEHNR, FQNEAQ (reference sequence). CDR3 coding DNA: TGTGCCAGCACGGTCTGGGAAGAAGAGACCCAGTACTTC. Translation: CASTVWEEETQYF.

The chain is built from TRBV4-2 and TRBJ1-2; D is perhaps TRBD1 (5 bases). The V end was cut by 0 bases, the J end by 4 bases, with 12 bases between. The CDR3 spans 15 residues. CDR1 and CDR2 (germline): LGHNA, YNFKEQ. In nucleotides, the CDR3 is TGTGCCAGCAGCCAAGATCTGACAGAAACCTATGGCTACACCTTC. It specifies CASSQDLTETYGYTF.

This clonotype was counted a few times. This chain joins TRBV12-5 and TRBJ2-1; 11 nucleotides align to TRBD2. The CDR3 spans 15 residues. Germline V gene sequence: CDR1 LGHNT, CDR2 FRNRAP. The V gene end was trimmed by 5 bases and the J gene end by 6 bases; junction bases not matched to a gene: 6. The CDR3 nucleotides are TGTGCTAGTGGTCCTGGGACTAGCGGAGTCAATGAGCAGTTCTTC. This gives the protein CASGPGTSGVNEQFF.

The CDR3 sequence: CSVSQDRVNYGYTF. In nucleotides, the CDR3 is TGCAGCGTTTCCCAAGACAGGGTCAACTATGGCTACACCTTC. This rearrangement joins TRBV29-1 to TRBJ1-2; 7 bases map to TRBD1. The CDR3 totals 14 residues. Per the germline V gene, CDR1 is SQVTM and CDR2 is ANQGSEA. J was trimmed by 2 bases and V by 5 bases; bases with no gene match: 8. The full variable domain, completed using reference TRBV29-1 and TRBJ1-2, is SAVISQKPSRDICQRGTSLTIQCQVDSQVTMMFWYRQQPGQSLTLIATANQGSEATYESGFVIDKFPISRPNLTFSTLTVSNMSPEDSSIYLCSVSQDRVNYGYTFGSGTRLTVV.

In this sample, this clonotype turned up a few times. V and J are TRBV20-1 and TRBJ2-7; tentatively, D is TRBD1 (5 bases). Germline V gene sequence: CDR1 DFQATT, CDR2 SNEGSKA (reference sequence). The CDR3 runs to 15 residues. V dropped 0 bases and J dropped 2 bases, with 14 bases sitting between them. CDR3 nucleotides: TGCAGTGCTAGAGATAAGGCCAGGGTGGCCTACGAGCAGTACTTC. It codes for CSARDKARVAYEQYF.

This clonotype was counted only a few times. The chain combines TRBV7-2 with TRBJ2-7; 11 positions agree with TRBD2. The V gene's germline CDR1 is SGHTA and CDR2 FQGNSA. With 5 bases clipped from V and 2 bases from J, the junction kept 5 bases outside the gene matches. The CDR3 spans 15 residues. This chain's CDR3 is CASSPFSGRAYEQYF. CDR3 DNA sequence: TGTGCCAGCAGCCCGTTTAGCGGGAGGGCCTACGAGCAGTACTTC.

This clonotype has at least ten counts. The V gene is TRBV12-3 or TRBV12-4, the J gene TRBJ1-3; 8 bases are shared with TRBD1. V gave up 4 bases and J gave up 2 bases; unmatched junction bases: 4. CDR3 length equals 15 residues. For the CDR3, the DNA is TGTGCCAGCAGTTCCCGACAGGGGACTGGAAACACCATATATTTT. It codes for CASSSRQGTGNTIYF.

The CDR3 protein is CSVAWGVSEKLFF. CDR3 coding DNA: TGCAGCGTTGCTTGGGGGGTTTCTGAAAAACTGTTTTTT. V is TRBV29-1 and J is TRBJ1-4; D is perhaps TRBD1 (5 bases). Germline CDR1 SQVTM, CDR2 ANQGSEA. The CDR3 loop spans 13 amino acids. Deletions cut 4 bases from V and 7 bases from J, with 13 bases between.

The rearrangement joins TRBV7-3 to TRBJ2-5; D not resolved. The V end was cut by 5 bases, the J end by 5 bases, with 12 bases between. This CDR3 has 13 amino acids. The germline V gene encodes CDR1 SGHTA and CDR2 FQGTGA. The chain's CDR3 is CASSRSGAETQYF. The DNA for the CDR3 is TGTGCCAGCAGCCGCTCAGGAGCTGAGACCCAGTACTTC.